A selection of T cell receptor beta chains follows, all from one sample in a study of beta chain features in type 1 diabetes. Clones were sequenced by immunoSEQ multiplex PCR, and TCRdb holds only the in-frame ones, with some missing. Among 200,000 to 250,000 clones, about a tenth were seen once, and the ten largest hold 1% to 1.5%. Sequencing was done on a sample of central memory CD4+ T cells from blood. These receptors were taken from a man younger than 35 in good health. Both conserved end residues are part of each CDR3. The order of the fields is D gene, V gene, clone size, J gene, CDR3 protein. A D gene is named only where the DNA matches it firmly. Clone size is stated in some rows and not others, as once, few, many or a class when expanded.

.	TRBV29-1	few	TRBJ2-1	CSATRSNEQFF
.	TRBV28	few	TRBJ1-1	CASSFSEVEAFF
TRBD1	TRBV9	.	TRBJ2-2	CASSPRTGWTGELFF
TRBD2	TRBV4-3	few	TRBJ2-3	CASSLPSLRTSGGRTDTQYF
.	TRBV7-6	many	TRBJ2-3	CASSFRDWGTDTQYF
TRBD1	TRBV5-1	.	TRBJ1-5	CASSLTGEYNQPQHF
.	TRBV7-9	few	TRBJ2-3	CASSPLEGSSQKSTDTQYF
TRBD2	TRBV5-6	few	TRBJ2-5	CASSLGLAGGYQETQYF
.	TRBV20-1	.	TRBJ2-1	CSASPREVEFF
.	TRBV30	.	TRBJ1-4	CSGHVGRDNEKLFF
TRBD2	TRBV29-1	many	TRBJ2-3	CSVAGTSGISTDTQYF
TRBD2	TRBV7-7	.	TRBJ2-7	CASSPSGTYEQYF
.	TRBV27	once	TRBJ2-3	CASSFDSLADTQYF
TRBD2	TRBV5-1	few	TRBJ2-1	CASSLAPSGDNEQFF
.	TRBV5-4	.	TRBJ2-7	CASKVGGTYEQYF
TRBD1	TRBV13	.	TRBJ2-5	CASSQQGTGVTQYF
TRBD1	TRBV18	.	TRBJ2-3	CASSGYRGTTDTQYF
TRBD2	TRBV30	.	TRBJ2-1	CAWSVGGSIHNEQFF
.	TRBV30	.	TRBJ1-2	CASKNGQGYTF
.	TRBV5-6	few	TRBJ2-5	CASSFVVSLWETQYF
.	TRBV7-9	few	TRBJ2-3	CASSSQGGTQYF
.	TRBV6-1	few	TRBJ2-6	CASSATVSSGANVLTF
TRBD1	TRBV5-1	.	TRBJ1-2	CASSPTGAGGYTF
TRBD1	TRBV7-7	.	TRBJ2-5	CASSRGQGTQETQYF
TRBD2	TRBV5-1	.	TRBJ2-7	CASSETSGSLYEQYF
TRBD1	TRBV7-3	few	TRBJ1-1	CASSAQQGRNTEAFF
TRBD1	TRBV9	few	TRBJ2-1	CASSPRTGDGEQFF
.	TRBV5-4	few	TRBJ1-1	CAAGKDGLMNTEAFF
.	TRBV5-4	.	TRBJ2-1	CASSAGPNEQFF
.	TRBV28	.	TRBJ2-1	CASSLWELYNEQFF
.	TRBV30	.	TRBJ1-3	CAWRQVPGNTIYF
.	TRBV5-1	.	TRBJ2-7	CASSLEGTETSYEQYF
TRBD2	TRBV7-3	few	TRBJ2-3	CASSLVSGSTDTQYF
.	TRBV5-4	.	TRBJ2-7	CASSSRTGRSEQYF
TRBD2	TRBV7-3	.	TRBJ2-1	CASSRTSGYTSSYNEQFF
.	TRBV2	few	TRBJ2-5	CASNTAETQYF
TRBD2	TRBV5-1	.	TRBJ2-1	CASSFLAGGPLDNEQFF